The 11 T cell receptor beta chains below come from one sample, sequenced in a study of blood T cell repertoires in COVID-19. Assay used: immunoSEQ multiplex PCR; TCRdb lists only in-frame clones, some missing. The table includes about 170,000 clones, around four fifths detected once. Sequenced sample: peripheral blood. The source is a woman at least 80 years old with COVID-19, enrolled during active disease.

This chain uses TRBV7-9 with TRBJ1-5, with no clear D. Germline V gives CDR1 SEHNR, CDR2 FQNEAQ (reference sequence). Trimming took 4 bases from V and 0 from J, leaving 7 bases between them. The CDR3 is made up of 14 amino acids. The CDR3 is CASSSLLSNQPQHF. For the CDR3, the DNA is TGTGCCAGCAGCTCCCTCCTTAGCAATCAGCCCCAGCATTTT.

This clone was detected many times. The chain carries TRBV6-5 and TRBJ2-7; 8 positions agree with TRBD1. Germline lookup yields CDR1 MNHEY and CDR2 SVGAGI. After removal of 5 bases from V and 3 bases from J, the junction contained 6 bases not matched to a gene. The CDR3 contains 14 residues. The CDR3 here is CASSPYTGGYEQYF. The DNA of the CDR3 is TGTGCCAGCAGTCCATACACAGGGGGCTACGAGCAGTACTTC.

This chain links TRBV3-1 (or the pseudogene TRBV3-2) with TRBJ2-5; TRBD2 matches 10 bases. Per the germline V gene, CDR1 is LGHDT and CDR2 is YNNKEL (reference sequence). The CDR3 covers 16 residues. V shed 5 bases and J 1 base; nucleotides not matched to a gene: 7. CDR3 amino acids: CASSTASGGPQETQYF. The CDR3 DNA sequence: TGTGCCAGCAGCACAGCTAGCGGGGGACCCCAAGAGACCCAGTACTTC.

The chain carries TRBV7-3 and TRBJ1-6; D is unclear. The germline gives CDR1 SGHTA, CDR2 FQGTGA. This CDR3 has 14 amino acids. V dropped 1 base and J dropped 5 bases, with 6 bases sitting between them. Here the CDR3 reads CASSLNTNNSPLHF. For the CDR3, the DNA is TGTGCCAGCAGCTTAAACACCAATAATTCACCCCTCCACTTT.

The DNA of the CDR3 is TGTGCCAGCAGCCGGCGGGAGGGCGTCACTAATGAAAAACTGTTTTTT. Its protein is CASSRREGVTNEKLFF. V is TRBV14 and J is TRBJ1-4, with unresolved D. With 4 bases removed from V and 2 bases from J, the gap between germline ends came to 14 bases. The germline V gene has CDR1 SGHDN and CDR2 FVKESK. This CDR3 comprises 16 residues.

The chain employs TRBV21-1 and TRBJ2-3; TRBD2 is taken as the D call from the table, unchecked against the DNA. TRBV21-1 is termed a pseudogene. The CDR3 length is 14 residues. The CDR3 spells CASSKEAQRATQYF. The CDR3 DNA reads as TGTGCCAGCAGCAAAGAGGCCCAGAGGGCTACGCAGTATTTT.

The chain couples TRBV6-1 to TRBJ1-2; D is possibly TRBD1 (5 bases). Germline CDR1 is MNHNS and CDR2 is SASEGT. The CDR3 totals 13 residues. V was pared by 6 bases and J by 6 bases, with 14 bases between. CDR3 protein: CASSPQGFHGYTF. Written as DNA, the CDR3 is TGTGCCAGCAGCCCCCAGGGTTTTCATGGCTACACCTTC.

To note about this clone: Relative to the germline gene, one junction end is altered; a read error may explain this. The V call is TRBV11-2, the J call TRBJ2-7; D is undetermined. The CDR3 extends over 14 amino acids. Germline CDR1 is SGHAT and CDR2 is FQNNGV. The CDR3 nucleotides read TGTGCCAGCAGCTTAGATCTAACTCTGGGTCCGGGTCACTTC. Translating it yields CASSLDLTLGPGHF.

CDR3 amino acids: CASSEGVLQPQHF. The CDR3 region has the DNA TGTGCCAGCAGCGAGGGGGTTTTGCAGCCCCAGCATTTT. The chain joins TRBV2 to TRBJ1-5; TRBD1 might be the D (6 bases). The CDR3 sequence is 13 residues long. Germline-derived CDR1 and CDR2 are SNHLY and FYNNEI. The V and J ends lost 6 bases and 7 bases respectively, with 13 bases between them.

J is TRBJ2-5 and V is TRBV2, with 16 bases fitting TRBD2. Germline values: CDR1 SNHLY, CDR2 FYNNEI. This CDR3 is built from 16 residues. V trimming: 8 bases; J trimming: 0 bases; junction bases outside the gene matches: 3. CDR3 protein: CASLGLAGGYQETQYF. DNA of the CDR3: TGTGCCAGCCTGGGACTAGCGGGGGGGTACCAAGAGACCCAGTACTTC. The whole variable domain, filled in from reference TRBV2 and TRBJ2-5, reads EPEVTQTPSHQVTQMGQEVILRCVPISNHLYFYWYRQILGQKVEFLVSFYNNEISEKSEIFDDQFSVERPDGSNFTLKIRSTKLEDSAMYFCASLGLAGGYQETQYFGPGTRLLVL.

CDR3 sequence (DNA): TGTGCCAGCAGTGAGATCCTAAAAAGCAACCTCCACTTT. Protein product: CASSEILKSNLHF. The chain couples TRBV6-1 to TRBJ1-6; the D is unclear. The CDR3 extends over 13 amino acids. The germline V gene has CDR1 MNHNS and CDR2 SASEGT. V lost 3 bases to trimming and J lost 15 bases, with 15 bases between them.